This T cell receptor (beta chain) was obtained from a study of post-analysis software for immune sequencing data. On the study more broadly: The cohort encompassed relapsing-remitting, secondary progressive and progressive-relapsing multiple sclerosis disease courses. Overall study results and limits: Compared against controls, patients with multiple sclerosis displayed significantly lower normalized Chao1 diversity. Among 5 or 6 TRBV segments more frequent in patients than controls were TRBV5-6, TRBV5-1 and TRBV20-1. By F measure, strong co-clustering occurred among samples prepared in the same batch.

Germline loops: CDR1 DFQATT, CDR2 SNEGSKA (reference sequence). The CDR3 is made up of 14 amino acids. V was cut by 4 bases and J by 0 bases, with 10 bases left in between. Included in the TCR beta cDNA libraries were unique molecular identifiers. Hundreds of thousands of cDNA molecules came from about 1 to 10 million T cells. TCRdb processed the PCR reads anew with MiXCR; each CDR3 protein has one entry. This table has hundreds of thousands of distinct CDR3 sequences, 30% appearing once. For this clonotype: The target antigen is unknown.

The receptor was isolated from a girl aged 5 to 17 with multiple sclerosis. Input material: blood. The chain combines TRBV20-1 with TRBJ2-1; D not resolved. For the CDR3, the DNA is TGCAGTGCTAATTCCCGCGACTCCTACAATGAGCAGTTCTTC. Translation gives CSANSRDSYNEQFF.